One T cell receptor (beta chain) is described in this entry. Which antigen it targets is not known. Base qualities were left out, and no much larger clone turns up one base away. This sample was taken from a study of blood T cells in healthy people across ages (dated by TCRdb to between 2014 and 2017). For the study in its entirety: Template switching captured roughly one uniquely barcoded TCR beta cDNA molecule per two T cells in model experiments. Four age groups were formed from the donors: young (average approximately 15 years), middle-aged (approximately 40), aged (about 62) and long-lived (less than 85). Two additional independent replicas of 1 million unique cDNA reads from the same blood draw were analyzed for two donors (one aged 18 to 30 and one aged 80 or older). The study measured age-related changes in TCR beta repertoire diversity using deep sequencing normalized with unique cDNA molecular identifiers. Broader findings and caveats from the paper: The long-lived group showed more naive CD4+ T cells, fewer expanded clones and increased TCR diversity than the aged group, suggesting age selection. Observed TCR beta diversity per million T cells fell roughly linearly with age, and a significant reduction was already apparent by age roughly 40. Estimates of total diversity from one million sequenced T cells were regarded as lower bounds and underestimates. Observed TCR beta diversity correlated strongly with the percentage of naive T cells measured by flow cytometry. The CMV infection status of donors was not known, potentially confounding age-related changes in expanded clonotypes. Because profiling used bulk unsorted PBMCs, naive and antigen-experienced compartments could not be compared conclusively.

Looking up the germline V gene yields CDR1 ENHRY and CDR2 SYGVKD. Measured from the cysteine to the phenylalanine, the CDR3 is 16 residues long. CDR3 DNA only is kept here, 48 bases in frame from base 1. Ends trimmed: V by 0 bases, J by 7 bases; bases unmatched to a gene: 7. Libraries were constructed by 5' RACE. Sequenced using an Illumina HiSeq 2500. A second PCR of roughly 6 to 12 cycles was performed with a sample-barcoded 5' primer and a J-beta primer mix. A unique molecular identifier was introduced onto each TCR beta cDNA molecule by a template-switch 5' adaptor carrying 12 random nucleotides. At least 2.5 million CDR3-containing paired-end reads were obtained from each sample. First-strand cDNA was synthesized from all RNA with the Mint cDNA synthesis kit, primed by a TRBC-specific oligonucleotide. Following uracil-DNA glycosylase treatment, all cDNA underwent a first 18-cycle PCR with the universal primers M1SS and BC2_uni_R. In the paper's pipeline: For normalization, 1 million high-quality reads were randomly selected from each sample, with every read carrying a distinct molecular identifier. Reads sharing molecular identifiers were discarded rather than binned into consensus sequences. MiTCR, with a Q25 quality threshold and the strictest error-elimination algorithm, was used for CDR3 identification, clonotype clustering and error correction. A nonparametric unseen species model using Euler transformation provided a lower-bound estimate of total TCR beta diversity. The public reads were reanalyzed by TCRdb: fastp trimming at Q25, MiXCR alignment, in-frame beta chains only. All rows with the same CDR3 protein become a single entry with the most common DNA and genes. The V and J calls were determined by TCRdb, not by the authors. This sample has some 560,000 distinct CDR3 sequences in its table, and roughly a quarter of those were observed once. The top ten constitute approximately 3.7% of the sample.

Donors were a few dozen systemically healthy Caucasian individuals from Russia aged roughly 6 to 90 years. Around 9.8 milliliters of peripheral blood were collected from each donor into EDTA-treated Vacutainer tubes. PBMCs were isolated by Ficoll-Paque density-gradient centrifugation, with at least 7 million obtained per sample. Trizol reagent was used to extract total RNA from the PBMCs, yielding at least 5 micrograms per sample. For every donor, an aliquot of PBMCs went through flow cytometry to measure the percentages of naive CD45RAhigh/CD27high T cells. In addition, the sample was reused for a study of T cells of mothers and their children. That second publication adds: Nine systemically healthy Caucasian individuals served as donors, namely three mothers together with their six children. cDNA synthesis used all of the extracted RNA, with roughly 1.5 ug of RNA in each 15 ul reaction. In the second PCR, the M1S primer added sample barcodes and 2-4 random nucleotides. More than 8.5 million TCR beta CDR3 reads were obtained from each mother, and some 3.2 million reads were obtained from each child. Thymic selection similarly shapes TCR recombination output in related and unrelated pairs, with minor effect from inherited differences. Normalized repertoire overlap was always slightly but never significantly higher in related than unrelated mother-child pairs. Persistent microchimeric T cell clones were not detected, at a sensitivity of approximately 98 clones per million clonotypes. The study used deep NGS to compare TCR beta repertoires of mothers and children, seeking features distinguishing related mother-child pairs from unrelated individuals. Mothers averaged approximately 40 +/- 4 years of age and children averaged about 12 +/- 4 years. After adapter ligation was performed with NEBNext reagents, the libraries were sequenced on an Illumina HiSeq 2000 with 100+100 nt paired-end reads. To prevent cross-contamination, the mother and child libraries were prepared a month apart and were sequenced in separate runs. Each donor had between roughly 450,000 and 2,100,000 distinct TCR beta clonotypes identified. Naive TCR beta clonotypes were estimated from low-frequency clonotypes matched to each donor's FACS-determined naive share, without sorting.

Sequenced input: blood. The V gene is TRBV10-3 and the J gene is TRBJ2-7; 12 middle bases align to TRBD1. This TCR was sampled from a boy aged 2 to 10 in good health. CDR3 region: CAISESRDRGRIEQYF. The DNA sequence is as follows: TGTGCCATCAGTGAGTCAAGGGACAGGGGGCGCATAGAGCAGTACTTC.